One sample yielded the 12 T cell receptor beta chains listed below, sequenced in a study of cytomegalovirus exposure and HLA in healthy donors. The PCR ran on 60 Vbeta and 13 Jbeta primers. Sequenced by immunoSEQ multiplex PCR; TCRdb stores in-frame clones only, minus some. The sample has 65,000 to 85,000 clones, approximately 88% seen once. The sample taken for sequencing was PBMCs. All receptors come from a woman in her forties or fifties in good health and CMV-seronegative.

This clone was seen just once. The chain links TRBV25-1 to TRBJ2-5, with a tentative D call TRBD1 (5 bases). Trimming left V 9 bases short and J 5 bases short, with 10 bases between. Germline values: CDR1 MGHDK, CDR2 SYGVNS. CDR3 length: 11 residues. The CDR3 protein is CASTGGETQYF. The CDR3 nucleotides are TGTGCCAGTACAGGTGGGGAGACCCAGTACTTC.

The chain combines TRBV5-4 with TRBJ2-7, with 15 bases lining up with TRBD2. With V trimmed by 0 bases and J by 7 bases, 8 bases remained unmatched. CDR3 length equals 17 residues. The germline CDR1 and CDR2 sequences are SGHNT and YYREEE (reference sequence). This chain's CDR3 is CASSLVRGGLAGGEQYF. The CDR3, as DNA: TGTGCCAGCAGCTTGGTAAGGGGGGGACTAGCGGGAGGAGAGCAGTACTTC.

CDR3 coding DNA: TGTGCCAGTAAAACGGTAGCGGGGGGGGAGACCCAGTACTTC. Its translation is CASKTVAGGETQYF. This chain uses TRBV19 with TRBJ2-5; 11 positions agree with TRBD2. Germline assignment: CDR1 LNHDA and CDR2 SQIVND (reference sequence). The CDR3 is 14 residues long. The V and J ends lost 7 bases and 5 bases, in that order; junction bases with no gene match: 6.

The chain joins TRBV5-4 to TRBJ1-2; D unresolved. Germline V CDR1 and CDR2: SGHNT, YYREEE (reference sequence). The V end was cut by 0 bases, the J end by 4 bases, with 16 bases between. This CDR3 spans 16 amino acids. The CDR3 loop is CASSLDRQGLLYGYTF. As DNA, the CDR3 is TGTGCCAGCAGCTTGGACCGACAAGGACTCCTCTATGGCTACACCTTC.

The chain combines TRBV5-1 with TRBJ2-3; 7 bases align to TRBD2. Germline CDR1 reads SGHRS; CDR2 reads YFSETQ. J gave up 2 bases and V 4 bases, and 4 bases lay outside the gene matches. The CDR3 extends over 14 amino acids. CDR3 coding DNA: TGCGCCAGCAGCCGGGGGGACTACACAGATACGCAGTATTTT. Translating gives CASSRGDYTDTQYF.

The gene calls are TRBV29-1 and TRBJ2-3; TRBD2 aligns across 12 bases. This CDR3 is 13 amino acids long. Germline-derived CDR1 and CDR2 are SQVTM and ANQGSEA. After removal of 6 bases from V and 10 bases from J, the junction contained 8 bases not matched to a gene. The CDR3 DNA follows: TGCAGCGTCCTGACTAGCGGGGGTTACGCGCAGTATTTT. Amino acids: CSVLTSGGYAQYF.

CDR3 in DNA: TGTGCCAGCTCCAGAAACACCGGGGAGCTGTTTTTT. Its translation is CASSRNTGELFF. The chain has TRBV6-5 and TRBJ2-2; no firm D call. The CDR3 runs 12 residues. The ends were cut back, 8 bases at V and 2 bases at J, with 6 bases in the middle. Looked up from germline, CDR1 is MNHEY and CDR2 is SVGAGI.

The chain recombines TRBV4-1 with TRBJ2-5; TRBD2 agrees at 12 bases. V shed 4 bases, J shed 2 bases, and the junction held 14 bases outside the gene matches. CDR1 and CDR2 from the germline V gene are MGHRA and YSYEKL. The CDR3 totals 19 residues. The CDR3 here is CASSPGGLAGGWDQETQYF. The CDR3 DNA follows: TGCGCCAGCAGCCCTGGGGGGCTAGCGGGAGGGTGGGATCAAGAGACCCAGTACTTC.

The CDR3 region is CASSLKNPGNEQFF. Written as DNA, the CDR3 is TGTGCCAGCAGTTTAAAAAATCCCGGCAATGAGCAGTTCTTC. The rearrangement joins TRBV28 to TRBJ2-1; D gene unclear. Germline V gene lookup returns CDR1 MDHEN and CDR2 SYDVKM. The CDR3 sequence is 14 residues long. Trimming left V 2 bases short and J 6 bases short, with 11 bases between.

The J gene is TRBJ1-1, the V gene TRBV5-1; D might be TRBD1 (6 bases). Trimming took off 3 bases at V and 1 base at J, with 13 bases between the two ends. Germline loops: CDR1 SGHRS, CDR2 YFSETQ. The CDR3 has 15 residues. The CDR3 region has the DNA TGCGCCAGCAGCTCTGCCGGGACACAGAACACTGAAGCTTTCTTT. Translated: CASSSAGTQNTEAFF. Full variable domain (remainder filled in from reference TRBV5-1 and TRBJ1-1): KAGVTQTPRYLIKTRGQQVTLSCSPISGHRSVSWYQQTPGQGLQFLFEYFSETQRNKGNFPGRFSGRQFSNSRSEMNVSTLELGDSALYLCASSSAGTQNTEAFFGQGTRLTVV.

The chain is built from TRBV5-1 and TRBJ1-4, with D tentatively TRBD1 (5 bases). The CDR3 has 14 amino acids. With 0 bases removed from V and 5 bases from J, the gap between germline ends came to 8 bases. The germline gives CDR1 SGHRS, CDR2 YFSETQ. As DNA, the CDR3 is TGCGCCAGCAGCTTGGGGGCAGGGAATGAAAAACTGTTTTTT. It encodes CASSLGAGNEKLFF.

The chain combines TRBV10-1 with TRBJ2-5; no firm D call. Trimming pared 2 bases from V and 5 bases from J, leaving 9 bases between. Germline V lookup: CDR1 WNHNN, CDR2 SYGVQD (reference sequence). CDR3 length: 13 amino acids. CDR3 sequence reads: CASSEGPTETQYF. In nucleotides, the CDR3 is TGCGCCAGCAGTGAGGGGCCTACGGAGACCCAGTACTTC.